Following are 25 T cell receptor beta chains from one sample sequenced in a study of T cell responses to AZD1222 COVID-19 vaccine. TCRdb's table, derived via immunoSEQ multiplex PCR, lists solely in-frame clones and lacks some. The sample yields roughly 190,000 clones, approximately 95% seen once. The sequences come from peripheral blood, collected on day 0 of AZD1222 vaccination. Receptors were obtained from an adult in good health.

V usage is TRBV7-9 and J usage is TRBJ2-5, with TRBD1 identical over 10 bases. Germline V gene sequence: CDR1 SEHNR, CDR2 FQNEAQ (reference sequence). V trimming: 0 bases; J trimming: 2 bases; junction bases outside the gene matches: 0. The CDR3 has 15 residues. The CDR3 nucleotides read TGTGCCAGCAGCTTAGCGGGACAGGGGCAAGAGACCCAGTACTTC. Translated: CASSLAGQGQETQYF.

The chain joins TRBV29-1 to TRBJ1-2; perhaps TRBD1 as D (5 bases). The germline V and J ends were trimmed by 2 bases and 7 bases, with 14 bases remaining between them. Germline V gene sequence: CDR1 SQVTM, CDR2 ANQGSEA. CDR3 length: 13 residues. Here the CDR3 reads CSVERGGSIGYTF. The CDR3, as DNA: TGCAGCGTTGAACGGGGGGGATCTATTGGCTACACCTTC.

The sample holds one count of this clone. CDR3 DNA sequence: TGTGCCAGCAGCTTAGCCGCCAACACTGAAGCTTTCTTT. It specifies CASSLAANTEAFF. V gene TRBV7-7 combines with J gene TRBJ1-1; unclear D gene. The CDR3 is 13 amino acids. CDR1 is SSHAT, CDR2 FNYEAQ, per germline (reference sequence). Between the trimmed V and J ends, which lost 0 bases and 2 bases, there was a span of 4 bases.

The chain combines TRBV2 with TRBJ1-4; weak D call: TRBD1 (6 bases). The CDR3 loop spans 14 amino acids. V lost 4 bases, J lost 8 bases, and 14 bases lay in between. The germline CDR1 and CDR2 sequences are SNHLY and FYNNEI. This CDR3 is CASSVSGAREKLFF. The CDR3 bases are TGTGCCAGCAGTGTATCAGGGGCAAGAGAAAAACTGTTTTTT.

This chain uses TRBV3-1 (or the pseudogene TRBV3-2) with TRBJ1-4; D unclear. From germline, CDR1 is LGHDT and CDR2 YNNKEL (reference sequence). V lost 1 base and J lost 8, with 8 bases in between. The CDR3 loop spans 13 amino acids. CDR3 bases: TGTGCCAGCAGCCAAGGGTGGCGGGAAAAACTGTTTTTT. Protein product: CASSQGWREKLFF.

This clone was observed a single time. The chain employs TRBV11-1 and TRBJ2-5; a possible D gene is TRBD1 (6 bases). The germline gives CDR1 SGHAT, CDR2 FQDESV (reference sequence). The length of the CDR3 is 14 residues. The germline V and J ends were trimmed by 5 bases and 7 bases, with 17 bases remaining between them. CDR3 loop: CASSLQGTGMTQYF. CDR3 DNA sequence: TGTGCCAGCAGCCTACAGGGTACGGGCATGACCCAGTACTTC.

This chain joins TRBV7-8 and TRBJ2-7, with 8 bases fitting TRBD2. CDR3 length equals 15 residues. V dropped 1 base and J dropped 1; count of bases not matched to a gene: 3. CDR1 and CDR2 (germline): SGHVS, FQNEAQ. The CDR3 loop reads CASSLGPSGSYEQYF. CDR3 DNA sequence: TGTGCCAGCAGCTTAGGCCCTAGCGGGTCCTACGAGCAGTACTTC.

The chain's CDR3 is CASSQVLGNGYTF. Here the CDR3 DNA reads TGCGCCAGCAGCCAAGTTTTAGGGAATGGCTACACCTTC. The rearrangement uses TRBV4-1 and TRBJ1-2; no clear D gene. V lost 1 base and J 6 bases, leaving 9 bases between the germline ends. The CDR3 runs to 13 residues. CDR1 is MGHRA and CDR2 is YSYEKL in the germline V gene.

The chain is built from TRBV9 and TRBJ1-1; D ambiguous. The germline V gene has CDR1 SGDLS and CDR2 YYNGEE. The CDR3 runs 15 residues. With 3 bases removed from V and 1 base from J, the gap between germline ends came to 13 bases. The CDR3 reads CASSAGSVWNTEAFF. DNA of the CDR3: TGTGCCAGCAGCGCTGGAAGCGTCTGGAACACTGAAGCTTTCTTT. The whole variable domain, remainder taken from reference TRBV9 and TRBJ1-1, is DSGVTQTPKHLITATGQRVTLRCSPRSGDLSVYWYQQSLDQGLQFLIQYYNGEERAKGNILERFSAQQFPDLHSELNLSSLELGDSALYFCASSAGSVWNTEAFFGQGTRLTVV.

V gene TRBV11-2 combines with J gene TRBJ2-5; possible D gene TRBD2, 6 bases. This CDR3 has 16 residues. Germline loops: CDR1 SGHAT, CDR2 FQNNGV. Trimming shortened V by 1 base and J by 1 base, and 13 bases separated the two germline ends. For the CDR3, the DNA is TGTGCCAGCAGCTTAGGCTCGGGAGCCTCCCAAGAGACCCAGTACTTC. Translated: CASSLGSGASQETQYF.

The chain combines TRBV24-1 with TRBJ1-2, with D unresolved. Trimming left V 6 bases short and J 8 bases short, with 18 bases between. The CDR3 sequence is 14 residues long. Germline V gene lookup returns CDR1 KGHDR and CDR2 SFDVKD. CDR3 DNA: TGTGCCACCAGTCCCCATTGGGAATCCCGGGGCTACACCTTC. Protein product: CATSPHWESRGYTF.

The rearrangement uses TRBV19 and TRBJ1-2; the D gene is possibly TRBD1 (6 bases). This CDR3 region has 14 residues. Germline V gene sequence: CDR1 LNHDA, CDR2 SQIVND (reference sequence). V lost 8 bases and J 6 bases, leaving 19 bases between the germline ends. The CDR3 loop reads CASQYGGGPDGYTF. As DNA, the CDR3 is TGTGCCAGTCAGTACGGAGGGGGGCCGGATGGCTACACCTTC.

V is TRBV3-1 (or the pseudogene TRBV3-2) and J is TRBJ1-6, with a tentative D call TRBD1 (6 bases). The ends were cut back, 4 bases at V and 9 bases at J, with 28 bases in the middle. Germline V gives CDR1 LGHDT, CDR2 YNNKEL (reference sequence). This CDR3 comprises 19 residues. The CDR3 bases are TGTGCCAGCAGCCGTTCGGCCGCCGGCGGGCCGGGGGCTGGTTCACCCCTCCACTTT. It yields the protein CASSRSAAGGPGAGSPLHF.

A single count supports this clone. Written as DNA, the CDR3 is TGTGCCAGCAGCCTAAAACTAGCGGGAGTGGGGTACGAGCAGTACTTC. Translating it yields CASSLKLAGVGYEQYF. This chain links TRBV3-1 (or the pseudogene TRBV3-2) with TRBJ2-7, with 11 bases identical to TRBD2. V lost 4 bases to trimming and J lost 4 bases; unmatched junction nucleotides: 9. CDR1 LGHDT and CDR2 YNNKEL come from the germline V gene (reference sequence). There are 16 residues in the CDR3.

The chain joins TRBV3-1 (or the pseudogene TRBV3-2) to TRBJ1-2, with 9 bases aligning to TRBD1. V lost 4 bases, J lost 5 bases, and 2 bases stayed unmatched. Germline loops: CDR1 LGHDT, CDR2 YNNKEL (reference sequence). The CDR3 loop spans 13 amino acids. The CDR3: CASSRTGVYGYTF. For the CDR3, the DNA is TGTGCCAGCAGCCGGACAGGGGTGTATGGCTACACCTTC.

V is TRBV6-5 and J is TRBJ1-3; D remains ambiguous. Germline V lookup: CDR1 MNHEY, CDR2 SVGAGI. The CDR3 consists of 14 residues. With 0 bases removed from V and 4 bases from J, the gap between germline ends came to 7 bases. The CDR3 DNA follows: TGTGCCAGCAGTTACTCCCTCGGGGGAAACACCATATATTTT. The encoded protein is CASSYSLGGNTIYF.

The chain employs TRBV20-1 and TRBJ2-3; TRBD1 matches at 10 bases. The V gene's germline CDR1 is DFQATT and CDR2 SNEGSKA (reference sequence). V shed 3 bases and J 1 base; nucleotides not matched to a gene: 1. The CDR3 covers 14 residues. The CDR3 is CSASGQGGTDTQYF. CDR3 in DNA: TGCAGTGCTAGTGGACAGGGGGGCACAGATACGCAGTATTTT.

The V call is TRBV2, the J call TRBJ1-6; D not certain. Germline V gives CDR1 SNHLY, CDR2 FYNNEI. The CDR3 sequence is 14 residues long. The germline V and J ends were trimmed by 4 bases and 7 bases, with 11 bases remaining between them. CDR3 protein: CASSGRPQNSPLHF. CDR3 DNA: TGTGCCAGCAGTGGGAGACCACAGAATTCACCCCTCCACTTT.

The chain is built from TRBV3-1 (or the pseudogene TRBV3-2) and TRBJ1-4; no reliable D call. V was shortened by 5 bases and J by 2 bases, with 15 bases between the two germline ends. The CDR3 has 16 amino acids. CDR1 is LGHDT, CDR2 YNNKEL, per germline (reference sequence). Here the CDR3 reads CASSSDERYTNEKLFF. CDR3 DNA: TGTGCCAGCAGCTCGGACGAAAGGTATACTAATGAAAAACTGTTTTTT.

The V gene is TRBV6-5, the J gene TRBJ1-1; D may be TRBD1 (5 bases). CDR1 is MNHEY and CDR2 is SVGAGI in the germline V gene. The CDR3 runs 14 residues. Trimming removed 6 bases from V and 10 bases from J, with 21 bases in between. CDR3 sequence reads: CASRDQGATYGAFF. In DNA form, the CDR3 reads TGTGCCAGCAGAGACCAAGGGGCGACTTATGGAGCTTTCTTT.

The chain employs TRBV3-1 (or the pseudogene TRBV3-2) and TRBJ1-2; 7 bases align to TRBD1. Germline V gives CDR1 LGHDT, CDR2 YNNKEL (reference sequence). The CDR3 has 16 amino acids. Trimming at V came to 3 bases and at J to 0 bases, leaving 7 bases not matched to a gene. CDR3 in amino acids: CASSHLGQTTNYGYTF. The CDR3 DNA is TGTGCCAGCAGCCACTTGGGACAGACCACTAACTATGGCTACACCTTC.

This sequence joins TRBV10-2 and TRBJ1-4, with unresolved D. V was shortened by 2 bases and J by 5 bases, with 15 bases between the two germline ends. Germline-derived CDR1 and CDR2 are WSHSY and SAAADI. This CDR3 is 16 amino acids long. The CDR3 sequence is CASSEIRGSLNEKLFF. The CDR3 nucleotides read TGCGCCAGCAGTGAGATTCGAGGGTCGCTGAATGAAAAACTGTTTTTT.

This clone was recorded once. The chain is built from TRBV5-1 and TRBJ2-5; D ambiguous. Trimming took off 0 bases at V and 5 bases at J, with 8 bases between the two ends. The CDR3 consists of 13 residues. Germline CDR1 SGHRS, CDR2 YFSETQ. The CDR3 bases are TGCGCCAGCAGCTTGGGCGTCCCCGAGACCCAGTACTTC. It is translated as CASSLGVPETQYF.

The chain has TRBV5-4 and TRBJ1-5; TRBD1 matches at 8 bases. Germline CDR1 SGHNT, CDR2 YYREEE (reference sequence). V dropped 1 base and J dropped 6; count of bases not matched to a gene: 15. The length of the CDR3 is 18 residues. CDR3: CASSLPDRDRNLRQPQHF. As DNA, the CDR3 is TGTGCCAGCAGCTTGCCGGACAGGGATCGCAATTTGCGTCAGCCCCAGCATTTT.

The chain carries TRBV7-9 and TRBJ1-2; D call uncertain. The CDR3 contains 13 residues. Germline V gene sequence: CDR1 SEHNR, CDR2 FQNEAQ (reference sequence). V was cut by 7 bases and J by 4 bases, with 13 bases left in between. Here the CDR3 reads CASTPPSGYGYTF. CDR3 in DNA: TGTGCCAGCACCCCCCCTTCCGGCTATGGCTACACCTTC.